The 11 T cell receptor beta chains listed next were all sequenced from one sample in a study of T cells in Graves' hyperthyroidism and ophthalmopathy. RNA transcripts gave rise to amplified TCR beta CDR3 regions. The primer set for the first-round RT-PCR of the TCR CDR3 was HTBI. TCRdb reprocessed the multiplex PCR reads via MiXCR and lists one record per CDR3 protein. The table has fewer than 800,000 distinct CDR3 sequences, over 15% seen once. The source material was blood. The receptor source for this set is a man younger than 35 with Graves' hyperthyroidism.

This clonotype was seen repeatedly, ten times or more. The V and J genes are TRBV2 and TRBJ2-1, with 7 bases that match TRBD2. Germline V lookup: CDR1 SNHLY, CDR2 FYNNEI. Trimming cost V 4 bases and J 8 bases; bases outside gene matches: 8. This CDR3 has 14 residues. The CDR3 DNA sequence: TGTGCCAGCAGTGTTTGGGGGAGGGCCGATGAGCAGTTCTTC. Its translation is CASSVWGRADEQFF.

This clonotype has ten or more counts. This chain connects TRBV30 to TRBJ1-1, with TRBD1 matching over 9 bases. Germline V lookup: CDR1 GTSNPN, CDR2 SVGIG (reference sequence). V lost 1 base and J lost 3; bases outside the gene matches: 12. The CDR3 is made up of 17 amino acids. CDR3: CAWSDPSYRGLDTEAFF. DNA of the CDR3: TGTGCCTGGAGTGACCCCTCCTACAGGGGGCTCGACACTGAAGCTTTCTTT.

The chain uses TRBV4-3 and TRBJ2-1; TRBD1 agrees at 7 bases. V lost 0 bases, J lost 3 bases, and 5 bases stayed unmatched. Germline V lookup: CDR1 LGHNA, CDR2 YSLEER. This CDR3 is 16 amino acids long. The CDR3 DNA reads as TGCGCCAGCAGCCAAGATCGGGACAGTAGCTACAATGAGCAGTTCTTC. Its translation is CASSQDRDSSYNEQFF.

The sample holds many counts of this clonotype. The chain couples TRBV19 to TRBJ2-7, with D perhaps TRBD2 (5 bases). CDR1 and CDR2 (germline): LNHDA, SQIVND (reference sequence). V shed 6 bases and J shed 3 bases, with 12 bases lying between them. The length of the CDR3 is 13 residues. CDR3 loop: CASRRGKGYEQYF. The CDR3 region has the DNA TGTGCCAGTAGAAGAGGGAAGGGCTACGAGCAGTACTTC.

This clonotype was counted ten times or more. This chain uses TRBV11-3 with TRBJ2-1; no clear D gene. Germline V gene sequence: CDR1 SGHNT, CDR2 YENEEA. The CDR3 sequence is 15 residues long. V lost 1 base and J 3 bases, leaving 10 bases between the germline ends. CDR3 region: CASSLVGKNYNEQFF. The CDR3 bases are TGTGCCAGCAGCTTAGTGGGTAAAAACTACAATGAGCAGTTCTTC.

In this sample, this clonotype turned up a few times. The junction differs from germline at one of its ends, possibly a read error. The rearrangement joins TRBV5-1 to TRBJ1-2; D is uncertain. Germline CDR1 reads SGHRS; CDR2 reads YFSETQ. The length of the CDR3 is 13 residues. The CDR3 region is CASSLWTRDGYTF. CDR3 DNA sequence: TGTGCCAGCAGCTTGTGGACGCGGGATGGCTACACCTTC.

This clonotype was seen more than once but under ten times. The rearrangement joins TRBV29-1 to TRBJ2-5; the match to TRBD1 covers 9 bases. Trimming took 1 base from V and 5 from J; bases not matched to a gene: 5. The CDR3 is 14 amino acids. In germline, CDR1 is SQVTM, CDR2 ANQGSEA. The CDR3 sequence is CSVEGTGELETQYF. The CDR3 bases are TGCAGCGTTGAAGGGACAGGGGAGTTGGAGACCCAGTACTTC.

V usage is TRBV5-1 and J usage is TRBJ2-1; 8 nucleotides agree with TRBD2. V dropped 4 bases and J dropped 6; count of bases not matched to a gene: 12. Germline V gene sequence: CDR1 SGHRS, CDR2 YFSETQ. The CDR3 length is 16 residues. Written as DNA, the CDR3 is TGCGCCAGCAGCCCGATAGGACTAGCAGAGATCAATGAGCAGTTCTTC. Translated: CASSPIGLAEINEQFF.

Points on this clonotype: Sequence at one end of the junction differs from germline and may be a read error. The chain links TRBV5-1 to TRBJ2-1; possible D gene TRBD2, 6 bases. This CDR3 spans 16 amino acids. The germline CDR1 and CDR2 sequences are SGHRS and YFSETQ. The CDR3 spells CAGSLEGRHSYNEQFF. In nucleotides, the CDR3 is TGCGCCGGCAGCTTGGAGGGCAGACACTCCTACAATGAGCAGTTCTTC.

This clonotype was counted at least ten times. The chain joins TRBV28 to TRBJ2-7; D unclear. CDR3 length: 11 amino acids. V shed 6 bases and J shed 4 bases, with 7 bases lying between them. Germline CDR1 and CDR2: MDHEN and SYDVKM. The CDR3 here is CASRLAYEQYF. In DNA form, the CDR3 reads TGTGCCAGCAGGCTGGCGTACGAGCAGTACTTC.

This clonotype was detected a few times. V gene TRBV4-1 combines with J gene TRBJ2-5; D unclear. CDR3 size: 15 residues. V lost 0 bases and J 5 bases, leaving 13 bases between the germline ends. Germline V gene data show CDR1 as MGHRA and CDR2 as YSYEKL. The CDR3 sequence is CASSQEDSAGETQYF. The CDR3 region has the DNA TGCGCCAGCAGCCAAGAAGACTCCGCCGGGGAGACCCAGTACTTC.